This entry lists 28 T cell receptor beta chains sequenced from one sample in a study of radiation and T cells in renal cell carcinoma. Assay: immunoSEQ multiplex PCR; the TCRdb copy retains only in-frame clones and omits some. The repertoire holds some 150,000 clones, with about 88% as singletons. The time point denotes: baseline pretreatment blood. The sample's treatment: 15 Gy SBRT to primary tumor, nephrectomy 4 weeks later. The input for sequencing was blood, taken from a patient whose treatment included radiotherapy and nephrectomy. The receptors were sampled from a woman between 45 and 60 years old with renal cell carcinoma.

The chain has TRBV19 and TRBJ1-5; 7 bases are shared with TRBD1. Germline trimming cut 5 bases from V and 7 bases from J; bases unmatched to any gene: 5. CDR3 size: 13 residues. The V gene's germline CDR1 is LNHDA and CDR2 SQIVND (reference sequence). This CDR3 reads CASSRDRAQPQHF. In nucleotides, the CDR3 is TGTGCCAGTAGTCGAGACAGGGCACAGCCCCAGCATTTT.

This clone has a single count. CDR3 DNA: TGCGCCAGCAGCCAAGATCGGGGCGGGAACTACGAGCAGTACTTC. This gives the protein CASSQDRGGNYEQYF. This rearrangement joins TRBV4-3 to TRBJ2-7, with D possibly being TRBD2 (6 bases). The germline gives CDR1 LGHNA, CDR2 YSLEER. CDR3 size: 15 residues. The V end was cut by 0 bases, the J end by 3 bases, with 12 bases between.

This clone was counted a few times. The chain combines TRBV5-1 with TRBJ1-1; D gene unclear. The V gene's germline CDR1 is SGHRS and CDR2 YFSETQ. This CDR3 has 15 amino acids. V lost 1 base and J 5 bases, leaving 15 bases between the germline ends. CDR3 nucleotides: TGCGCCAGCAGCTTGCCTCCGCAGGCGGGGACTGAAGCTTTCTTT. This codes for CASSLPPQAGTEAFF.

This rearrangement joins TRBV4-3 to TRBJ2-2; TRBD1 aligns across 8 bases. CDR3 length equals 17 residues. The V gene's germline CDR1 is LGHNA and CDR2 YSLEER. The junction had 4 bases not matched to a gene; V was cut back by 0 bases and J by 1 base. The CDR3: CASSQDRTGWNTGELFF. In nucleotides, the CDR3 is TGCGCCAGCAGCCAAGATAGGACAGGGTGGAACACCGGGGAGCTGTTTTTT.

V gene TRBV9 combines with J gene TRBJ2-6, with 9 bases lining up with TRBD1. V shed 4 bases and J 2 bases; nucleotides not matched to a gene: 19. Germline loops: CDR1 SGDLS, CDR2 YYNGEE. This CDR3 contains 21 residues. DNA of the CDR3: TGTGCCAGCAGCTCTTCTCGGACAGGGGATCTCTTAACAACTGGGGCCAACGTCCTGACTTTC. It codes for CASSSSRTGDLLTTGANVLTF.

This CDR3 reads CASSFGTGPYGYTF. In DNA, the CDR3 is TGTGCCAGCAGCTTCGGGACAGGGCCTTATGGCTACACCTTC. V gene TRBV7-8 combines with J gene TRBJ1-2, with 9 bases identical to TRBD1. The CDR3 is made up of 14 amino acids. V was clipped by 3 bases and J by 5 bases; unmatched bases: 4. Germline-derived CDR1 and CDR2 are SGHVS and FQNEAQ.

The V call is TRBV7-8, the J call TRBJ1-1; D is uncertain. Germline assignment: CDR1 SGHVS and CDR2 FQNEAQ. V lost 6 bases and J 4 bases, leaving 12 bases between the germline ends. The length of the CDR3 is 13 residues. The CDR3 loop reads CASRYTYSTEAFF. CDR3 DNA sequence: TGTGCCAGCAGGTACACATACAGCACTGAAGCTTTCTTT. Combining the CDR3 with reference TRBV7-8 and TRBJ1-1 gives the whole variable domain GAGVSQSPRYKVAKRGQDVALRCDPISGHVSLFWYQQALGQGPEFLTYFQNEAQLDKSGLPSDRFFAERPEGSVSTLKIQRTQQEDSAVYLCASRYTYSTEAFFGQGTRLTVV.

The chain carries TRBV5-5 and TRBJ2-7, with D perhaps TRBD2 (7 bases). The CDR3 consists of 14 residues. V was cut by 2 bases and J by 2 bases, with 11 bases left in between. CDR1 is SGHKS and CDR2 is YYEKEE in the germline V gene (reference sequence). CDR3 sequence (DNA): TGTGCCAGCAGCTTTTGGGGGGGCACCTACGAGCAGTACTTC. It is translated as CASSFWGGTYEQYF.

The V and J genes are TRBV9 and TRBJ1-3; D may be TRBD1 (5 bases). The CDR3 has 14 residues. Germline V lookup: CDR1 SGDLS, CDR2 YYNGEE. V lost 2 bases and J 0 bases, leaving 6 bases between the germline ends. CDR3 in DNA: TGTGCCAGCAGCGTCGGGACCTCTGGAAACACCATATATTTT. This encodes CASSVGTSGNTIYF.

This rearrangement joins TRBV5-4 to TRBJ1-2; the D is unclear. V lost 1 base and J lost 10, with 17 bases in between. CDR1 is SGHNT, CDR2 YYREEE, per germline (reference sequence). The CDR3 consists of 14 residues. CDR3 DNA: TGTGCCAGCAGCTTGTTCTTAGATATTCCATACTACACCTTC. Protein sequence: CASSLFLDIPYYTF.

V usage is TRBV7-2 and J usage is TRBJ2-1, with D possibly matching TRBD2 (7 bases). V gave up 0 bases and J gave up 2 bases, with 14 bases separating them. CDR3 length equals 17 residues. Per germline, CDR1 SGHTA and CDR2 FQGNSA. CDR3 sequence: CASSLAGGGHAYNEQFF. CDR3 sequence (DNA): TGTGCCAGCAGCTTAGCGGGCGGGGGCCACGCCTACAATGAGCAGTTCTTC.

In regard to this clone: The same CDR3 arises from other DNA sequences in this sample as well. The gene calls are TRBV4-2 and TRBJ2-1; 7 positions match TRBD2. V was clipped by 1 base and J by 3 bases; unmatched bases: 0. This CDR3 has 14 amino acids. CDR1 is LGHNA and CDR2 is YNFKEQ in the germline V gene. CDR3 in amino acids: CASSQVAGYNEQFF. The CDR3 DNA is TGTGCCAGCAGCCAAGTAGCGGGCTACAATGAGCAGTTCTTC.

CDR3 in amino acids: CSVTGGGGQETQYF. CDR3 coding DNA: TGCAGCGTTACGGGGGGAGGTGGTCAAGAGACCCAGTACTTC. The chain joins TRBV29-1 to TRBJ2-5; TRBD2 aligns across 7 bases. The CDR3 length is 14 residues. Germline V gene data show CDR1 as SQVTM and CDR2 as ANQGSEA. V gave up 5 bases and J gave up 2 bases; unmatched junction bases: 8.

This chain connects TRBV2 to TRBJ1-5; no definite D call. Germline CDR1 reads SNHLY; CDR2 reads FYNNEI. V was trimmed by 9 bases and J by 2 bases, leaving 14 bases between them. This CDR3 is built from 14 residues. Written as DNA, the CDR3 is TGTGCCAGTAGTCGGGAGGGTCGCAATCAGCCCCAGCATTTT. As protein: CASSREGRNQPQHF.

The V call is TRBV6-5, the J call TRBJ1-1; no clear D. Germline CDR1 is MNHEY and CDR2 is SVGAGI. The CDR3 is 14 amino acids. The V gene lost 0 bases and the J gene lost 4 bases, with 9 bases spanning the gap. This chain's CDR3 is CASSYSSGRTEAFF. DNA of the CDR3: TGTGCCAGCAGTTACTCCTCCGGGCGCACTGAAGCTTTCTTT.

The chain couples TRBV4-3 to TRBJ2-7; a possible D gene is TRBD2 (5 bases). Per the germline V gene, CDR1 is LGHNA and CDR2 is YSLEER. The CDR3 loop spans 13 amino acids. Trimming pared 3 bases from V and 3 bases from J, leaving 9 bases between. Written as DNA, the CDR3 is TGCGCCAGCAGCCACCCCGGGGACTACGAGCAGTACTTC. Translation: CASSHPGDYEQYF.

The chain has TRBV4-2 and TRBJ2-3, with TRBD2 matching over 8 bases. CDR3 size: 18 residues. Germline CDR1 and CDR2: LGHNA and YNFKEQ. The V gene end was trimmed by 0 bases and the J gene end by 0 bases; junction bases not matched to a gene: 8. The CDR3 spells CASSQDGGGSASTDTQYF. CDR3 sequence (DNA): TGTGCCAGCAGCCAAGATGGCGGGGGGAGCGCTAGCACAGATACGCAGTATTTT.

This clone was detected only once. The chain has TRBV19 and TRBJ2-1; D unresolved. Trimming stripped 5 bases from V and 5 bases from J, with 10 bases between. CDR1 is LNHDA, CDR2 SQIVND, per germline (reference sequence). This CDR3 comprises 13 residues. The CDR3 nucleotides read TGTGCCAGTAGTTCAGGAATGCACAATGAGCAGTTCTTC. Amino acids: CASSSGMHNEQFF.

This clone was observed once. This chain links TRBV19 with TRBJ1-6, with D possibly matching TRBD1 (5 bases). The CDR3 extends over 15 amino acids. Germline V lookup: CDR1 LNHDA, CDR2 SQIVND (reference sequence). V was trimmed by 5 bases and J by 8 bases, leaving 16 bases between them. Written as DNA, the CDR3 is TGTGCCAGTAGTGTAACAGCGCTGGGGGATTCACCCCTCCACTTT. Protein sequence: CASSVTALGDSPLHF. The whole variable domain, filled in from reference TRBV19 and TRBJ1-6, reads DGGITQSPKYLFRKEGQNVTLSCEQNLNHDAMYWYRQDPGQGLRLIYYSQIVNDFQKGDIAEGYSVSREKKESFPLTVTSAQKNPTAFYLCASSVTALGDSPLHFGNGTRLTVT.

The chain links TRBV11-3 to TRBJ2-1; 11 nucleotides align to TRBD1. The J segment lost 7 bases and the V segment lost 0 bases, leaving 8 bases of the junction unmatched. Per germline, CDR1 SGHNT and CDR2 YENEEA. The CDR3 loop spans 17 amino acids. CDR3: CASSLEIGTGGRNEQFF. CDR3 in DNA: TGTGCCAGCAGCTTAGAAATAGGGACAGGGGGTAGGAATGAGCAGTTCTTC.

The chain carries TRBV7-8 and TRBJ1-5; D call uncertain. The CDR3 is 18 residues long. Germline values: CDR1 SGHVS, CDR2 FQNEAQ. Trimming removed 9 bases at V and 0 bases at J, with 24 bases between. CDR3 sequence reads: CASDNLAGNLYSNQPQHF. CDR3 in DNA: TGTGCCAGTGACAACCTCGCGGGAAACTTATATAGCAATCAGCCCCAGCATTTT.

The chain has TRBV4-2 and TRBJ1-4; the match to TRBD1 covers 10 bases. The germline V gene encodes CDR1 LGHNA and CDR2 YNFKEQ. Trimming at V came to 4 bases and at J to 7 bases, leaving 9 bases not matched to a gene. The CDR3 totals 16 residues. This CDR3 is CASSPSGGQGSEKLFF. CDR3 coding DNA: TGTGCCAGCAGCCCGTCCGGGGGACAGGGGAGTGAAAAACTGTTTTTT.

The chain employs TRBV25-1 and TRBJ2-7, with 8 nucleotides matching TRBD1. The CDR3 loop spans 17 amino acids. Germline CDR1 and CDR2: MGHDK and SYGVNS. Germline trimming cut 5 bases from V and 0 bases from J; bases unmatched to any gene: 12. The CDR3 protein is CASSPTPDRGFSYEQYF. CDR3 in DNA: TGTGCCAGCAGTCCAACCCCCGACAGGGGCTTCTCCTACGAGCAGTACTTC.

The J gene is TRBJ2-1, the V gene TRBV9; a possible D gene is TRBD2 (5 bases). The V gene lost 4 bases and the J gene lost 9 bases, with 14 bases spanning the gap. CDR3 size: 13 residues. The V gene's germline CDR1 is SGDLS and CDR2 YYNGEE. The CDR3 nucleotides are TGTGCCAGCAGCCCAACCCCGAGGGTTGAGCAGTTCTTC. Its protein product is CASSPTPRVEQFF.

V usage is TRBV5-5 and J usage is TRBJ1-4; possible D gene TRBD1, 5 bases. The V gene lost 4 bases and the J gene lost 3 bases, with 13 bases spanning the gap. Germline-derived CDR1 and CDR2 are SGHKS and YYEKEE (reference sequence). This CDR3 is 15 amino acids long. CDR3 in amino acids: CASSQPGLSNEKLFF. The CDR3 nucleotides are TGTGCCAGCAGCCAACCGGGGCTTTCTAATGAAAAACTGTTTTTT.

This clone showed up just a few times. The chain is built from TRBV7-6 and TRBJ1-6; D ambiguous. Germline loops: CDR1 SGHVS, CDR2 FNYEAQ. The CDR3 is made up of 15 amino acids. V lost 2 bases and J lost 6, with 11 bases in between. The CDR3 region has the DNA TGTGCCAGCAGCTTAATCCACAGACGTAATTCACCCCTCCACTTT. Translation: CASSLIHRRNSPLHF.

The J gene is TRBJ2-7, the V gene TRBV10-3; 11 bases map to TRBD2. With 10 bases clipped from V and 5 bases from J, the junction kept 10 bases outside the gene matches. Germline CDR1 is ENHRY and CDR2 is SYGVKD. The CDR3 contains 14 residues. The CDR3 spells CANAVAGGLDEQYF. The CDR3 DNA follows: TGTGCCAACGCCGTAGCGGGGGGGCTAGACGAGCAGTACTTC.

The V and J genes are TRBV11-2 and TRBJ1-1; D is undetermined. The ends were cut back, 0 bases at V and 0 bases at J, with 2 bases in the middle. Germline lookup yields CDR1 SGHAT and CDR2 FQNNGV. CDR3 size: 13 residues. The CDR3 DNA is TGTGCCAGCAGCTTAGAATTGAACACTGAAGCTTTCTTT. Protein product: CASSLELNTEAFF.